Sequencing of this TCR beta chain was carried out in a study of cytomegalovirus exposure and HLA in healthy donors. Study-level findings and limits: Roughly uniform sequencing depth across donors was assumed, possibly incorrectly. Later on, analysis showed that most CMV-associated TCR beta chains appeared to be HLA-restricted. CMV serostatus was the sole immune exposure data available.

V lost 0 bases to trimming and J lost 1 base, with 11 bases between them. Per germline, CDR1 SGDLS and CDR2 YYNGEE. This CDR3 region has 17 residues. About this clone itself: Its antigen is unidentified.

In the PCR, 60 Vbeta and 13 Jbeta primers were used. Repertoires were generated with immunoSEQ multiplex PCR, while TCRdb's copy carries only in-frame clones and drops some. The sample has roughly 100,000 clones, 65% to 85% seen once. The rearrangement joins TRBV9 to TRBJ2-6; D uncertain. The sequenced sample was PBMCs. This clonotype was obtained from a man aged 18-30 years in good health and CMV-seronegative. CDR3 residues: CASSVGAVPSGANVLTF. In DNA, the CDR3 is TGTGCCAGCAGCGTAGGGGCAGTTCCGTCTGGGGCCAACGTCCTGACTTTC.